These 23 T cell receptor beta chains were sequenced from one sample in a study of human T cells and chemical hapten exposure. The time point: patch test 1, 2 weeks after DPC sensitization. Treatment defined: therapeutic diphenylcyclopropenone sensitization with weekly scalp DPC. TCRdb ran MiXCR on the RACE reads and lists one entry per CDR3 protein. The sample yields 70,000 to 80,000 distinct CDR3 sequences, approximately 35% seen once. The sequenced sample was whole blood, obtained in connection with sensitization to the hapten diphenylcyclopropenone (DPC). The receptors here all came from a man aged 40-50 years with alopecia areata. Some clones in this sample may be carry-over from other donors' samples.

This chain uses TRBV27 with TRBJ2-3, with D hard to call. This CDR3 region has 14 residues. V lost 4 bases and J lost 2, with 10 bases in between. The germline V gene encodes CDR1 MNHEY and CDR2 SMNVEV (reference sequence). CDR3 region: CASSSRSDTDTQYF. CDR3 DNA sequence: TGTGCCAGCAGTTCCCGATCAGACACAGATACGCAGTATTTT.

V usage is TRBV12-5 and J usage is TRBJ2-1; 7 nucleotides line up with TRBD2. Germline CDR1 and CDR2: LGHNT and FRNRAP. This CDR3 has 20 amino acids. Germline trimming cut 3 bases from V and 7 bases from J; bases unmatched to any gene: 24. CDR3 amino acids: CASGFNPASGTTTLGNEQFF. The CDR3 region has the DNA TGTGCTAGTGGTTTCAATCCGGCTAGCGGAACAACAACGCTGGGGAATGAGCAGTTCTTC.

The chain has TRBV5-4 and TRBJ2-7; possible D gene TRBD2, 5 bases. The germline V gene encodes CDR1 SGHNT and CDR2 YYREEE (reference sequence). Trimming stripped 4 bases from V and 3 bases from J, with 17 bases between. This CDR3 is built from 15 residues. The chain's CDR3 is CASSGVGGSYYEQYF. The DNA of the CDR3 is TGTGCCAGCAGCGGGGTCGGAGGTTCGTACTACGAGCAGTACTTC.

The V gene is TRBV5-1, the J gene TRBJ2-1, with 10 bases identical to TRBD1. The CDR3 is 13 residues long. CDR1 is SGHRS and CDR2 is YFSETQ in the germline V gene. V dropped 4 bases and J dropped 8; count of bases not matched to a gene: 3. The CDR3 DNA sequence: TGCGCCAGCAGCGCTGGGACAGGGGATGAGCAGTTCTTC. This codes for CASSAGTGDEQFF. Combining the CDR3 with reference TRBV5-1 and TRBJ2-1 gives the whole variable domain KAGVTQTPRYLIKTRGQQVTLSCSPISGHRSVSWYQQTPGQGLQFLFEYFSETQRNKGNFPGRFSGRQFSNSRSEMNVSTLELGDSALYLCASSAGTGDEQFFGPGTRLTVL.

This sequence joins TRBV15 and TRBJ1-6; 8 positions agree with TRBD1. The V gene's germline CDR1 is LNHNV and CDR2 YYDKDF (reference sequence). The CDR3 totals 16 residues. V lost 5 bases to trimming and J lost 9 bases; unmatched junction nucleotides: 12. For the CDR3, the DNA is TGTGCCACCAGCGGCACGATCGGACAGGGAACTTCACCCCTCCACTTT. As protein: CATSGTIGQGTSPLHF.

The CDR3 bases are TGTGCCAGCAGACAGGACAGGGAAGGCTACACCTTC. Amino acids: CASRQDREGYTF. This chain uses TRBV3-1 with TRBJ1-2; 8 bases match TRBD1. J lost 8 bases, V lost 6 bases, and 5 bases had no gene match. This CDR3 spans 12 amino acids. Germline V gives CDR1 LGHDT, CDR2 YNNKEL (reference sequence).

This sequence joins TRBV5-1 and TRBJ2-7, with TRBD2 as a possible D gene (6 bases). The CDR3 extends over 14 amino acids. Trimming pared 4 bases from V and 6 bases from J, leaving 17 bases between. Germline CDR1 SGHRS, CDR2 YFSETQ. DNA for the CDR3: TGCGCCAGCAGCGGAAGGGGACTGGACGGCGAGCAGTACTTC. This codes for CASSGRGLDGEQYF. Variable domain in full (rest from reference TRBV5-1 and TRBJ2-7): KAGVTQTPRYLIKTRGQQVTLSCSPISGHRSVSWYQQTPGQGLQFLFEYFSETQRNKGNFPGRFSGRQFSNSRSEMNVSTLELGDSALYLCASSGRGLDGEQYFGPGTRLTVT.

This chain links TRBV29-1 with TRBJ2-1; 7 nucleotides line up with TRBD1. The germline V gene encodes CDR1 SQVTM and CDR2 ANQGSEA. The CDR3 has 14 residues. After removal of 6 bases from V and 0 bases from J, the junction contained 5 bases not matched to a gene. CDR3 bases: TGCAGCGTCAGACAGGGCGGCTCCTACAATGAGCAGTTCTTC. As protein: CSVRQGGSYNEQFF.

The V gene is TRBV5-1, the J gene TRBJ1-2, with 8 nucleotides matching TRBD1. There are 16 residues in the CDR3. V was clipped by 4 bases and J by 5 bases; unmatched bases: 13. Per the germline V gene, CDR1 is SGHRS and CDR2 is YFSETQ. CDR3 bases: TGCGCCAGCAGCCCAAACACCGGGACAGGTTTTTATGGCTACACCTTC. It encodes CASSPNTGTGFYGYTF.

V is TRBV6-4 and J is TRBJ2-1, with D perhaps being TRBD1 or TRBD2 (6 bases each). This CDR3 spans 13 amino acids. V lost 2 bases and J 5 bases, leaving 7 bases between the germline ends. CDR1 MRHNA and CDR2 SNTAGT come from the germline V gene. The DNA of the CDR3 is TGTGCCAGCAGTGACGGGGGGCACAATGAGCAGTTCTTC. Translating gives CASSDGGHNEQFF.

There are many counts of this clonotype. The rearrangement uses TRBV20-1 and TRBJ2-7; 11 positions agree with TRBD2. The junction had 9 bases not matched to a gene; V was cut back by 6 bases and J by 5 bases. The V gene's germline CDR1 is DFQATT and CDR2 SNEGSKA (reference sequence). The CDR3 totals 14 residues. The CDR3 DNA reads as TGCAGTGCGCGTCTAGCGGGAGGAGGCGACGAGCAGTACTTC. It translates to CSARLAGGGDEQYF.

In this sample, this clonotype turned up a few times. The chain links TRBV11-1 to TRBJ1-2, with 8 bases fitting TRBD1. Germline V gene lookup returns CDR1 SGHAT and CDR2 FQDESV (reference sequence). J lost 7 bases, V lost 5 bases, and 9 bases had no gene match. The CDR3 length is 14 residues. The CDR3 bases are TGTGCCAGCAGCCCCCTCGGACAGGGCGGTGGCTACACCTTC. As protein: CASSPLGQGGGYTF.

The chain carries TRBV10-2 and TRBJ2-5; 13 bases line up with TRBD2. The length of the CDR3 is 16 residues. CDR1 WSHSY and CDR2 SAAADI come from the germline V gene. Losses at the gene ends were 3 bases for V and 4 bases for J; bases not matched to a gene: 5. The DNA for the CDR3 is TGCGCCAGCAGTGACAGGACTAGCGGGAGCGGAGAGACCCAGTACTTC. It codes for CASSDRTSGSGETQYF.

The chain recombines TRBV7-9 with TRBJ1-5, with unresolved D. Germline CDR1 and CDR2: SEHNR and FQNEAQ (reference sequence). This CDR3 has 14 amino acids. Trimming took 1 base from V and 4 from J, leaving 8 bases between them. In nucleotides, the CDR3 is TGTGCCAGCAGCTTAGGCGGAGGGAATCAGCCCCAGCATTTT. It translates to CASSLGGGNQPQHF.

In its sample, this clonotype was seen a few times. The chain couples TRBV7-8 to TRBJ2-2; D is ambiguous. The CDR3 totals 14 residues. Germline values: CDR1 SGHVS, CDR2 FQNEAQ. V dropped 1 base and J dropped 0 bases, with 3 bases sitting between them. CDR3: CASSLGSNTGELFF. CDR3 bases: TGTGCCAGCAGCTTAGGGTCGAACACCGGGGAGCTGTTTTTT.

This chain links TRBV20-1 with TRBJ2-2; 10 positions match TRBD2. Germline V gene data show CDR1 as DFQATT and CDR2 as SNEGSKA (reference sequence). Trimming removed 3 bases from V and 7 bases from J; junction bases left unmatched: 8. The CDR3 contains 15 residues. CDR3: CSARDPAGGLGELFF. The CDR3 region has the DNA TGCAGTGCTAGGGATCCAGCGGGAGGGCTCGGGGAGCTGTTTTTT.

J is TRBJ2-5 and V is TRBV7-3; D might be TRBD1 (6 bases). CDR1 and CDR2 (germline): SGHTA, FQGTGA. This CDR3 spans 16 amino acids. Trimming cost V 2 bases and J 4 bases, with 17 bases left between them. The CDR3 nucleotides are TGTGCCAGCAGCTTAGGTATACAGAGAGGGGGAGAGACCCAGTACTTC. Encoded protein: CASSLGIQRGGETQYF.

The sample holds a few counts of this clonotype. The CDR3 nucleotides read TGCGCCAGCAGCCCCGCGCAGGGAACCGGGGAGCTGTTTTTT. Translated: CASSPAQGTGELFF. J is TRBJ2-2 and V is TRBV5-1, with D perhaps matching TRBD1 (5 bases). In germline, CDR1 is SGHRS, CDR2 YFSETQ. Trimming shortened V by 4 bases and J by 5 bases, and 12 bases separated the two germline ends. The CDR3 contains 14 residues.

This sequence joins TRBV7-9 and TRBJ2-7, with D uncertain. The ends were cut back, 1 base at V and 3 bases at J, with 4 bases in the middle. CDR3 length: 12 amino acids. CDR1 and CDR2 from the germline V gene are SEHNR and FQNEAQ (reference sequence). CDR3 coding DNA: TGTGCCAGCAGCTTAGGGTTCTACGAGCAGTACTTC. This encodes CASSLGFYEQYF.

This clonotype came up a few times. This chain uses TRBV2 with TRBJ2-4; D is unresolved. V was clipped by 6 bases and J by 0 bases, with 9 bases between them. CDR3 length: 14 amino acids. Germline assignment: CDR1 SNHLY and CDR2 FYNNEI. The CDR3 sequence is CASRPDLAKNIQYF. CDR3 sequence (DNA): TGTGCCAGCAGGCCGGATCTAGCCAAAAACATTCAGTACTTC.

This sequence joins TRBV21-1 and TRBJ1-4; the tabulated D call, TRBD1, remains unverified against the DNA. TRBV21-1 is a pseudogene locus. The CDR3 loop spans 14 amino acids. The CDR3 region has the DNA TGTGCCAGCAGCAAAGCCAGGGGAGGTGAAAAACTGTTTTTT. This codes for CASSKARGGEKLFF.

The chain combines TRBV12-3 or TRBV12-4 with TRBJ2-5; TRBD1 might be the D (5 bases). V dropped 6 bases and J dropped 4 bases, with 15 bases sitting between them. The length of the CDR3 is 14 residues. CDR3 sequence (DNA): TGTGCCAGCAGCTTCGGACCCCAGGGAGAGACCCAGTACTTC. Its translation: CASSFGPQGETQYF.

This clonotype was picked up a small number of times. The chain uses TRBV28 and TRBJ2-5, with 9 bases that match TRBD2. CDR1 and CDR2 from the germline V gene are MDHEN and SYDVKM. CDR3 length: 15 residues. With V trimmed by 2 bases and J by 5 bases, 6 bases remained unmatched. The CDR3 spells CASSLPGGGAETQYF. In DNA, the CDR3 is TGTGCCAGCAGTTTACCGGGCGGGGGGGCGGAGACCCAGTACTTC. Full variable domain (missing parts from reference TRBV28 and TRBJ2-5): DVKVTQSSRYLVKRTGEKVFLECVQDMDHENMFWYRQDPGLGLRLIYFSYDVKMKEKGDIPEGYSVSREKKERFSLILESASTNQTSMYLCASSLPGGGAETQYFGPGTRLLVL.